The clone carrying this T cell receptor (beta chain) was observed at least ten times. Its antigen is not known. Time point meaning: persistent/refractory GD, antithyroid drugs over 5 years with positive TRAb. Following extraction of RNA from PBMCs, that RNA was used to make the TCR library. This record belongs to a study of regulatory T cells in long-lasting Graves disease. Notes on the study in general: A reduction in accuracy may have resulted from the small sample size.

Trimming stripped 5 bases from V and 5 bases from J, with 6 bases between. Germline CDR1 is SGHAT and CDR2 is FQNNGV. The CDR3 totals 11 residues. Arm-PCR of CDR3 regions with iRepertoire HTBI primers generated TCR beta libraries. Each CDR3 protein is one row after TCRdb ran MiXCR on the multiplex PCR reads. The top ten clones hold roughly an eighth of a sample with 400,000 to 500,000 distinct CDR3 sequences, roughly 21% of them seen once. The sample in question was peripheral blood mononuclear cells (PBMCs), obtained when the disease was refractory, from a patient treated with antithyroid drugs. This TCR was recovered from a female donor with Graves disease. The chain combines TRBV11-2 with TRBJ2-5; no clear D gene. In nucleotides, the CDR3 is TGTGCCAGCAGCCAAAGCGAGACCCAGTACTTC. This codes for CASSQSETQYF.